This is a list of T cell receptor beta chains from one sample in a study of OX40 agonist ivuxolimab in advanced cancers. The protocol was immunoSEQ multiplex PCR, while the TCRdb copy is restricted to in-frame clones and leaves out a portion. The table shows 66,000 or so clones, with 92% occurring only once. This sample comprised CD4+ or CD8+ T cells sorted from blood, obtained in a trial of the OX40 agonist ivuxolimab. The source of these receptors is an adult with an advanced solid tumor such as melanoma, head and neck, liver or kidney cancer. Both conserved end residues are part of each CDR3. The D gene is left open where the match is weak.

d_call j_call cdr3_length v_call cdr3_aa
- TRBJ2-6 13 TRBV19 CASSIDWANVLTF
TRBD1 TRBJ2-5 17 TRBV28 CASSRRGARQGKETQYF
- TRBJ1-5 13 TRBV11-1 CASSLLGNQPQHF
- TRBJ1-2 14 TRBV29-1 CSVEDATQGYGYTF
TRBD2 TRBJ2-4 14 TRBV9 CASSVGGAKNIQYF
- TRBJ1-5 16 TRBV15 CATSRARAGANQPQHF
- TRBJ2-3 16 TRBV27 CASSLLGAGNTDTQYF
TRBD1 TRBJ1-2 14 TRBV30 CAWAGAGGHYGYTF
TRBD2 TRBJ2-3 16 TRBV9 CASSEGGGLVTDTQYF
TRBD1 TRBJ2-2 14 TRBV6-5 CASSFGTGFGELFF
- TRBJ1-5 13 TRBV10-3 CAIREGSNQPQHF
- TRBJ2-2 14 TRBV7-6 CASSLGYTGRELFF
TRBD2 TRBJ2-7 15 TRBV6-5 CASGPAGGRWNEQYF
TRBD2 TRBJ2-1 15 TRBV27 CASSSSGGPYNEQFF
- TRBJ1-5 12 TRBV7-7 CASSLDNQPQHF
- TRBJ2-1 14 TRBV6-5 CASMGGFSYNEQFF
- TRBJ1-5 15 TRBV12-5 CATKEQGRSNQPQHF